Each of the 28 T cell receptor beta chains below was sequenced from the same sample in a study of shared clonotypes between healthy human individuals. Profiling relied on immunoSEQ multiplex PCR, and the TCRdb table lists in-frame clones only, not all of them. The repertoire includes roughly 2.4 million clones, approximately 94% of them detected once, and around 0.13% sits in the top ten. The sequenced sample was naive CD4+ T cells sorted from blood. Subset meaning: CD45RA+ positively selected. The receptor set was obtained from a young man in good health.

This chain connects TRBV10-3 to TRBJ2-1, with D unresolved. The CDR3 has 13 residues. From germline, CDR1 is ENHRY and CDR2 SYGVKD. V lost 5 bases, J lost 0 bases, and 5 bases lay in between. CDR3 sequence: CAISKSSYNEQFF. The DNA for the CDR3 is TGTGCCATCAGTAAGAGCTCCTACAATGAGCAGTTCTTC.

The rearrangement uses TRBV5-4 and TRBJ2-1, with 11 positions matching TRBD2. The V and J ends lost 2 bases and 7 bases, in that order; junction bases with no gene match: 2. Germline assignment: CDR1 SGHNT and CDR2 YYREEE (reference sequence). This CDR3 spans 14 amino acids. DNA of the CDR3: TGTGCCAGCAGCTTCGGGACTAGCGGTAATGAGCAGTTCTTC. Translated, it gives CASSFGTSGNEQFF.

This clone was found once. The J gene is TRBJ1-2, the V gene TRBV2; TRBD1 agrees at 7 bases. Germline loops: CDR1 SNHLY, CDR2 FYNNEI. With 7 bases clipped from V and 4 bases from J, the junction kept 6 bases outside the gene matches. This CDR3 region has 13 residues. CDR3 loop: CASNLDRAYGYTF. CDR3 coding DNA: TGTGCCAGCAACTTAGACAGGGCCTATGGCTACACCTTC.

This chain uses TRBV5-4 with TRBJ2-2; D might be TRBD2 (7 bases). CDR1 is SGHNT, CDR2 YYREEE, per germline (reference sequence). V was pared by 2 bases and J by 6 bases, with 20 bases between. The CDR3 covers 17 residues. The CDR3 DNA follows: TGTGCCAGCAGCTTACGCGGGGGCGGGATGAGTTCCGGGGAGCTGTTTTTT. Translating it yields CASSLRGGGMSSGELFF.

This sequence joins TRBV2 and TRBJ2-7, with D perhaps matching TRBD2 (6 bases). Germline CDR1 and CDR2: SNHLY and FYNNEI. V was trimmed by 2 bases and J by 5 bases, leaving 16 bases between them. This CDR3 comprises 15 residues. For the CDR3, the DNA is TGTGCCAGCAGTGAAAGGCGTAGCGGCGCCCACGAGCAGTACTTC. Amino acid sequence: CASSERRSGAHEQYF.

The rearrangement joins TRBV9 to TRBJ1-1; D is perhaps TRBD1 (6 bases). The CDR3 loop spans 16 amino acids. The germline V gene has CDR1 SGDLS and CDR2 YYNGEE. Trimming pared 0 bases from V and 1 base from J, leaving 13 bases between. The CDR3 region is CASSVDAGAPNTEAFF. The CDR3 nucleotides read TGTGCCAGCAGCGTAGACGCAGGGGCCCCGAACACTGAAGCTTTCTTT.

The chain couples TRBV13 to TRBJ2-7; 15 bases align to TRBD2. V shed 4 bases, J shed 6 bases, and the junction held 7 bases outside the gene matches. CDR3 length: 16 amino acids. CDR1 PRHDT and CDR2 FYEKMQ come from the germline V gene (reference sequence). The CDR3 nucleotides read TGTGCCAGCAGCTCCTCCGGGACTAGCGGGAGGCTCGAGCAGTACTTC. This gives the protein CASSSSGTSGRLEQYF.

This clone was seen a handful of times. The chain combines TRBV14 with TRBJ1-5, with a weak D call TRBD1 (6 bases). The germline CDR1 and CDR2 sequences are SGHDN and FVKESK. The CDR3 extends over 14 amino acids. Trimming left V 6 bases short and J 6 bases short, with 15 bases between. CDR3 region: CASSLAGASQPQHF. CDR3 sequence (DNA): TGTGCCAGCAGTCTTGCGGGGGCCAGTCAGCCCCAGCATTTT.

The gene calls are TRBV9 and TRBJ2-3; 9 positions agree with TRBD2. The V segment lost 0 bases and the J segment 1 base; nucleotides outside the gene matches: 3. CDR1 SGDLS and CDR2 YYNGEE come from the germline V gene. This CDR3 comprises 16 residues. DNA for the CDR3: TGTGCCAGCAGCGTAGAAGCGGGAGGTGGCACAGATACGCAGTATTTT. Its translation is CASSVEAGGGTDTQYF.

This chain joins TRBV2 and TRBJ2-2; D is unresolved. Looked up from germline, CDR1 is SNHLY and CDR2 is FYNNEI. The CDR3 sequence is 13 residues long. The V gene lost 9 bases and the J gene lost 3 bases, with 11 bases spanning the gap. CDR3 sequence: CASRNRYTGELFF. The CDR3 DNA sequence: TGTGCCAGTCGTAACAGATACACCGGGGAGCTGTTTTTT.

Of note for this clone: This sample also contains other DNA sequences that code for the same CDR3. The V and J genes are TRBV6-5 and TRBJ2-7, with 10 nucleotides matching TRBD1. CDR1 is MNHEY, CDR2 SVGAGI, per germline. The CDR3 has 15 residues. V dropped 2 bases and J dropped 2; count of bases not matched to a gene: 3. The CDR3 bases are TGTGCCAGCAGTTACAGCGGACAGGGGGCCTACGAGCAGTACTTC. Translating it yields CASSYSGQGAYEQYF.

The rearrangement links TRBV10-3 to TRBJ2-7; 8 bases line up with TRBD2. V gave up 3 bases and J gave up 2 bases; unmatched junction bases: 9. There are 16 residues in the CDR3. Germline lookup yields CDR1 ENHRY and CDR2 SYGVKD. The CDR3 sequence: CAISDSTSGPTYEQYF. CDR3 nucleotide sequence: TGTGCCATCAGTGACAGCACTAGCGGCCCAACCTACGAGCAGTACTTC.

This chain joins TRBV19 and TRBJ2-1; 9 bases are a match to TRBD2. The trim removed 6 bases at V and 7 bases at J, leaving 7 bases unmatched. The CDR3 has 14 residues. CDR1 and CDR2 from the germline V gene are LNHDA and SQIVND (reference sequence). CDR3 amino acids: CASSRLAGSNEQFF. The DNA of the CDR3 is TGTGCCAGTAGCCGGCTAGCGGGATCAAATGAGCAGTTCTTC. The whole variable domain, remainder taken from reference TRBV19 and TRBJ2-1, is DGGITQSPKYLFRKEGQNVTLSCEQNLNHDAMYWYRQDPGQGLRLIYYSQIVNDFQKGDIAEGYSVSREKKESFPLTVTSAQKNPTAFYLCASSRLAGSNEQFFGPGTRLTVL.

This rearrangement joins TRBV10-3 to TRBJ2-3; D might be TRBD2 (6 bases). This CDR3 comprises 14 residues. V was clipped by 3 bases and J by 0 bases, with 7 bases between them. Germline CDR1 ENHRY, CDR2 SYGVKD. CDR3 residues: CAISDAGSTDTQYF. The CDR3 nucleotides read TGTGCCATCAGTGATGCGGGGAGCACAGATACGCAGTATTTT.

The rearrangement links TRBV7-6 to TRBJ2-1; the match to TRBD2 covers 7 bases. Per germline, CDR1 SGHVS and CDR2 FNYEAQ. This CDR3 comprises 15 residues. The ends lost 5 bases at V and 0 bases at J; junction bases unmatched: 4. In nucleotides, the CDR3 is TGTGCCAGCAGCCTCGGGACTAACTCCTACAATGAGCAGTTCTTC. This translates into CASSLGTNSYNEQFF.

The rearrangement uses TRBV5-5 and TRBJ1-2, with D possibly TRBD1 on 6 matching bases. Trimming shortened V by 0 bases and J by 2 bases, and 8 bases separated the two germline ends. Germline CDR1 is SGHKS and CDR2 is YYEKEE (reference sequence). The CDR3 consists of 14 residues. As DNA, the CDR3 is TGTGCCAGCAGCTTGGACAGGGCGAACTATGGCTACACCTTC. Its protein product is CASSLDRANYGYTF.

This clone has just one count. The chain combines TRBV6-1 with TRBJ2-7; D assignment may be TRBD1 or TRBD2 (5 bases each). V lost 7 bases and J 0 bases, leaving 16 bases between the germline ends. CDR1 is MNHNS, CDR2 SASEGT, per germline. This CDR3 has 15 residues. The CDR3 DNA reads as TGTGCCAGCACCCCCGGGACGGGGAGCTCCTACGAGCAGTACTTC. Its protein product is CASTPGTGSSYEQYF.

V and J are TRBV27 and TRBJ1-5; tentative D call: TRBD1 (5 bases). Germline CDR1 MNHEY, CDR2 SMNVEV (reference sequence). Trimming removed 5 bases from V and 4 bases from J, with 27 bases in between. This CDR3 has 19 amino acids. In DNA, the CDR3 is TGTGCCAGCAGTCCCCTCCGGACACGAGGGTTGAAAGGGAATCAGCCCCAGCATTTT. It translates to CASSPLRTRGLKGNQPQHF.

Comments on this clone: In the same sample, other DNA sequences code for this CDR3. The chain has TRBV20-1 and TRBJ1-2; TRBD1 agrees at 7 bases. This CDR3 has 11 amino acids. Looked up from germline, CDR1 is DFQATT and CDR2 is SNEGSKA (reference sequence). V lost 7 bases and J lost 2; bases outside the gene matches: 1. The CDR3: CSGQGNYGYTF. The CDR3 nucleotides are TGCAGTGGACAGGGAAACTATGGCTACACCTTC.

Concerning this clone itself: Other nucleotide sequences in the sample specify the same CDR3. The CDR3 spells CASGPYYEQYF. In DNA form, the CDR3 reads TGTGCTAGTGGTCCCTACTACGAGCAGTACTTC. This rearrangement joins TRBV12-5 to TRBJ2-7, with D unclear. V lost 5 bases to trimming and J lost 3 bases, with 5 bases between them. The CDR3 length is 11 residues. Germline V lookup: CDR1 LGHNT, CDR2 FRNRAP.

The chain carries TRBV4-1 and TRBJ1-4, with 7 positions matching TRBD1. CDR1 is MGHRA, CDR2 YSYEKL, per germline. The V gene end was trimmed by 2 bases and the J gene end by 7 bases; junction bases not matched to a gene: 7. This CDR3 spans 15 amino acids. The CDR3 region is CASSQRDREGEKLFF. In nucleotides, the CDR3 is TGCGCCAGCAGCCAAAGGGACAGAGAAGGTGAAAAACTGTTTTTT.

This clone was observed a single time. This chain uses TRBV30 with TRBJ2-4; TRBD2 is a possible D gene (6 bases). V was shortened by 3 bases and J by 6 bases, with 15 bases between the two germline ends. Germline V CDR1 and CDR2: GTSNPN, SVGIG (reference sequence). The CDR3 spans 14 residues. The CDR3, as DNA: TGTGCCTGGAGCCTCGGCAGGGAGGCAAACATTCAGTACTTC. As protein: CAWSLGREANIQYF.

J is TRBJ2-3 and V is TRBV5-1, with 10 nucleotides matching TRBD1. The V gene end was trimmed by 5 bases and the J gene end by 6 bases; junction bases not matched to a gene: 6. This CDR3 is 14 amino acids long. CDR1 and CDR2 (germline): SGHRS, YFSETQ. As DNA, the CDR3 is TGCGCCAGCAGGGGGACAGGGGCGAGCGATACGCAGTATTTT. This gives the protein CASRGTGASDTQYF.

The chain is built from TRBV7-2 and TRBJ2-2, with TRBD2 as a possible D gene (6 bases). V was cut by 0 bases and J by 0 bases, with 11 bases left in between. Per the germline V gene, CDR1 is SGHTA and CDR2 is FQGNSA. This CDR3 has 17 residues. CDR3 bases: TGTGCCAGCAGCTTAGCTATGCCGGGGGCGAACACCGGGGAGCTGTTTTTT. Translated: CASSLAMPGANTGELFF.

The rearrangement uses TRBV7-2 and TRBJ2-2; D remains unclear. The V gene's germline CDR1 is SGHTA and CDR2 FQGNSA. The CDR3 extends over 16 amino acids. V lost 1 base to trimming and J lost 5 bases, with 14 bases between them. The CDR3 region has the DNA TGTGCCAGCAGCTTAGAAGGGAAGAAAGGGACCGGGGAGCTGTTTTTT. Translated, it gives CASSLEGKKGTGELFF.

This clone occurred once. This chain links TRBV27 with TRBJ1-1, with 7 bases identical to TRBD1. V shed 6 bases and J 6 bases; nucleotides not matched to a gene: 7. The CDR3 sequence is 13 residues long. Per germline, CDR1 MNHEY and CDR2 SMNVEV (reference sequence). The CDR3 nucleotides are TGTGCCAGCAGACAGGGGATGCCGCCTGAAGCTTTCTTT. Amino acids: CASRQGMPPEAFF.

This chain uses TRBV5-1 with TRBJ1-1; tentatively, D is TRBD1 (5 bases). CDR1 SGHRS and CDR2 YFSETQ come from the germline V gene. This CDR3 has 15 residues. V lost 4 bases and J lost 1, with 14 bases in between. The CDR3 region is CASSQTGTKNTEAFF. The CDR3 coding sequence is TGCGCCAGCAGCCAAACCGGGACGAAGAACACTGAAGCTTTCTTT.

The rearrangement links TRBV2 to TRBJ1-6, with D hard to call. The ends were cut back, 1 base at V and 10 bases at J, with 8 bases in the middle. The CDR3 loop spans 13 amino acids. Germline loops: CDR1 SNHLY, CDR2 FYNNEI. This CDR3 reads CASSEGAGSPLHF. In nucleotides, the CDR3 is TGTGCCAGCAGTGAAGGGGCGGGCTCACCCCTCCACTTT.